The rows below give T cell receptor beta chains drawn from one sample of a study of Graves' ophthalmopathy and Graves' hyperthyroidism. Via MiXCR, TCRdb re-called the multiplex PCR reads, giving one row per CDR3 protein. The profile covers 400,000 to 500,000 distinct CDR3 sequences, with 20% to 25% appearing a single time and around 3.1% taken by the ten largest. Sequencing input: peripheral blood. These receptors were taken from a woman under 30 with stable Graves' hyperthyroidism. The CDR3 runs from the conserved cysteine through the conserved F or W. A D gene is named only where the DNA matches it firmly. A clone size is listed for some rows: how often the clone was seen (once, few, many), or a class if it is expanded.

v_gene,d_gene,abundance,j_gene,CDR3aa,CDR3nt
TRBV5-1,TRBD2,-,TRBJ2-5,CASSSGTRQETQYF,TGCGCCAGCAGCTCCGGGACTAGACAAGAGACCCAGTACTTC
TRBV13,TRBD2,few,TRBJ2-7,CASSLVIESGRHYEQYF,TGTGCCAGCAGCTTAGTTATTGAGAGCGGGAGGCATTACGAGCAGTACTTC
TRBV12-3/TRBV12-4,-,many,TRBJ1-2,CASTKGGNYGYTF,TGTGCCAGCACTAAAGGGGGAAACTATGGCTACACCTTC
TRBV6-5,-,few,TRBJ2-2,CASSYRGFMVAGELFF,TGTGCCAGCAGTTACAGAGGATTCATGGTGGCCGGGGAGCTGTTTTTT
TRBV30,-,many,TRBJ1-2,CAWSVRVANYGYTF,TGTGCCTGGAGTGTCAGGGTGGCGAACTATGGCTACACCTTC
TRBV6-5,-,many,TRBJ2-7,CASSYLRRGTTPNSYEQYF,TGTGCCAGCAGTTACTTGAGGAGGGGCACAACCCCGAACTCCTACGAGCAGTACTTC
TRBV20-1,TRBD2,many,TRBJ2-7,CSAETGLAGVYEQYF,TGCAGTGCAGAAACGGGACTAGCGGGGGTATACGAGCAGTACTTC
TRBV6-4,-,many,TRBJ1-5,CASRLRPYSNQPQHF,TGTGCCAGCAGATTACGGCCATATAGCAATCAGCCCCAGCATTTT
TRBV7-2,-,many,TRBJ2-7,CASSQPGMDYEQYF,TGTGCCAGCAGCCAACCAGGGATGGACTACGAGCAGTACTTC
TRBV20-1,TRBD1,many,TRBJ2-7,CSATGQGYEQYF,TGCAGTGCCACCGGACAGGGCTACGAGCAGTACTTC
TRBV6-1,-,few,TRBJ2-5,CASKRLGGAETQYF,TGTGCCAGCAAAAGACTAGGGGGCGCTGAGACCCAGTACTTC
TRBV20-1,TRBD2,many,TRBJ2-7,CSAMTSGSYEQYF,TGCAGTGCTATGACTAGCGGGAGCTACGAGCAGTACTTC
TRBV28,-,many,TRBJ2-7,CASSRPTGTYEQYF,TGTGCCAGTTCCCGCCCTACAGGGACCTACGAGCAGTACTTC
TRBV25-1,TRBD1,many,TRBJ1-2,CASSEFGTEQGYTF,TGTGCCAGCAGTGAATTTGGGACAGAACAGGGCTACACCTTC
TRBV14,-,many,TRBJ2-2,CASSQDLPPSPTGELFF,TGTGCCAGCAGCCAAGATCTTCCCCCGTCCCCCACCGGGGAGCTGTTTTTT
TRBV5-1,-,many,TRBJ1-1,CASSVLTANTEAFF,TGCGCCAGCAGCGTTCTGACAGCGAACACTGAAGCTTTCTTT
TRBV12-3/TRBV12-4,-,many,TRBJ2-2,CASSFQGRGSNTGELFF,TGTGCCAGCAGTTTTCAGGGTAGGGGGTCCAACACCGGGGAGCTGTTTTTT
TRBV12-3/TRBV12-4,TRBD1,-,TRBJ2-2,CASRRNRGLGTGELFF,TGTGCCAGCAGAAGAAACAGGGGGCTGGGCACCGGGGAGCTGTTTTTT
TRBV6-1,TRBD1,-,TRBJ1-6,CASSGQYNSPLHF,TGTGCCAGCTCGGGACAGTATAATTCACCCCTCCACTTT
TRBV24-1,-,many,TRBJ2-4,CATSDFLEDQTPENIQYF,TGTGCCACCAGTGATTTCTTAGAGGACCAGACCCCGGAAAACATTCAGTACTTC
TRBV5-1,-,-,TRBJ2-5,CASSLEGSRKTQYF,TGCGCCAGCAGCTTGGAGGGGAGTAGAAAGACCCAGTACTTC
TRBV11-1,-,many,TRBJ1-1,CASGIRVGSPNTEAFF,TGTGCCAGCGGAATACGCGTCGGGTCCCCGAACACTGAAGCTTTCTTT
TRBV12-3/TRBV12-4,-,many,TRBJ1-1,CASSTGTNTEAFF,TGTGCCAGCAGTACAGGGACGAACACTGAAGCTTTCTTT
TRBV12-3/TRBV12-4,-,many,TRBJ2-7,CASSPKRGTSYEQYF,TGTGCCAGCAGCCCGAAGAGGGGTACATCCTACGAGCAGTACTTC
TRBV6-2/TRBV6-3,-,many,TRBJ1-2,CASSPEAVGFYGYTF,TGTGCCAGCAGCCCGGAGGCGGTGGGTTTCTATGGCTACACCTTC
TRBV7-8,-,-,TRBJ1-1,CASSSGPTRAFF,TGTGCCAGCAGCTCAGGCCCCACGAGGGCTTTCTTT
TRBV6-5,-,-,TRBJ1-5,CASSSRDLHQPQHF,TGTGCCAGCAGTTCCCGGGACCTCCATCAGCCCCAGCATTTT
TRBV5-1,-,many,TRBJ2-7,CASSLGRGLYEQYF,TGCGCCAGCAGCTTGGGCAGGGGACTTTACGAGCAGTACTTC
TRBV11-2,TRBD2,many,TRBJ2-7,CASSLDRGGNEQYF,TGTGCCAGCAGCTTAGATCGGGGAGGGAACGAGCAGTACTTC
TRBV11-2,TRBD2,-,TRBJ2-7,CASSRGLAGGTYEQYF,TGTGCCAGCAGCCGAGGACTAGCGGGAGGAACCTACGAGCAGTACTTC
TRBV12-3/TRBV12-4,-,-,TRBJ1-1,CASSLDYGSGTEAFF,TGTGCCAGCAGTTTAGACTACGGGAGTGGCACTGAAGCTTTCTTT